This T cell receptor (beta chain) was captured in a study of T-cell memory formation after mild COVID-19. Overall study context: TCR clusters were mostly confined to one donor each.

TCRdb recomputed calls from the 5' RACE reads with MiXCR, one row per CDR3 protein. Counted here are 250,000 to 400,000 distinct CDR3 sequences, roughly an eighth occurring once; the ten biggest clones make up around 20%. Findings and caveats of the study: Contracting CD4+ clones were located mainly in CM and EM, and CD8+ clones in EMRA.

This clonotype turned up a few times. Antigen: not known. The germline CDR1 and CDR2 sequences are SGHTA and FQGNSA. The CDR3 is made up of 16 amino acids. With V trimmed by 2 bases and J by 4 bases, 4 bases remained unmatched. The sequencing sample was made of PBMCs or a T cell subset sorted from them (not recorded which). This sequence joins TRBV7-2 and TRBJ2-3, with 12 bases fitting TRBD2. The receptor was derived from a man younger than 35 who had mild COVID-19 (a few samples of this study predate the infection). Cell type and time point are not known. CDR3 sequence: CASSLLAGGPADTQYF. CDR3 in DNA: TGTGCCAGCAGCTTACTAGCGGGGGGGCCCGCAGATACGCAGTATTTT.